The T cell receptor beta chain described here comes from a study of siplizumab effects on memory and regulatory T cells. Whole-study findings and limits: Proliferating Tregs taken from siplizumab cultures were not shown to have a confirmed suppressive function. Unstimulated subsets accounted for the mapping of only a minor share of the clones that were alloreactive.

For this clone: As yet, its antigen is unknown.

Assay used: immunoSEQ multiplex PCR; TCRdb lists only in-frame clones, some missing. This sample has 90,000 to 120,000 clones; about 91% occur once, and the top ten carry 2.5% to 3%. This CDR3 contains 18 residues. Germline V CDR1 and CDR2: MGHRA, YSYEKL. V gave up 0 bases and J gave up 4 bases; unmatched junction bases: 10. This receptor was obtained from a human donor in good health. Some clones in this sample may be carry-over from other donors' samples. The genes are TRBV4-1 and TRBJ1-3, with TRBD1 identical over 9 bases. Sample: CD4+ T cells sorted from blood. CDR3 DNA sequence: TGCGCCAGCAGCCAAGAGGGACAGGGAAGGGTAGGAGGAAACACCATATATTTT. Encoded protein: CASSQEGQGRVGGNTIYF.